This T cell receptor (beta chain) was sequenced for a study of blood T cell repertoires in COVID-19. TCRdb's table, derived via immunoSEQ multiplex PCR, lists solely in-frame clones and lacks some. The table has approximately 210,000 clones, 65% to 90% seen once. The receptor's source is a human donor in a cohort sampled during active COVID-19. The material sequenced was peripheral blood.

CDR3 loop: CASSLQGGEETQYF. The CDR3 coding sequence is TGTGCCAGCAGCTTACAGGGTGGCGAAGAGACCCAGTACTTC. The J gene is TRBJ2-5, the V gene TRBV9, with a weak D call TRBD1 (6 bases). The CDR3 has 14 residues. V was shortened by 4 bases and J by 3 bases, with 13 bases between the two germline ends. The germline CDR1 and CDR2 sequences are SGDLS and YYNGEE. Looking up the rest from reference TRBV9 and TRBJ2-5 gives the full variable domain: DSGVTQTPKHLITATGQRVTLRCSPRSGDLSVYWYQQSLDQGLQFLIQYYNGEERAKGNILERFSAQQFPDLHSELNLSSLELGDSALYFCASSLQGGEETQYFGPGTRLLVL.